What follows describes a single T cell receptor (beta chain). It has no known antigen specificity. No base qualities exist here, and no much larger clone lies one base off it. RNA was extracted using the RNeasy kit, and roughly 0.5 to 1 ug of the RNA was reverse transcribed with random hexamers. TCR beta CDR3 regions were amplified with the immunoSEQ multiplex PCR assay covering 54 Vbeta and 13 Jbeta segments. PCR amplification bias was corrected by using a synthetic template baseline for primer optimization and computational correction. The paper's data handling went like this. Reads were annotated to V, D and J genes according to IMGT and were analyzed with immunoSEQ Analyzer, with only productive sequences retained. Clonality was computed as one minus Shannon entropy normalized by log2 of the number of productive unique sequences. For each patient and control, public and private clones were evaluated within the 100 most prevalent clones. Clones were defined as Susac-specific when absent from the healthy and MS cohorts, from approximately 1,100 published viral clones and from other ImmuneACCESS disease sequences. TCRdb reprocessed the public reads (quality trimming at Q25 with fastp, clone calling with MiXCR) and kept in-frame beta chains. Under each unique CDR3 protein, matching rows form one entry showing the most common genes and DNA. These V and J calls originate from TCRdb's pipeline instead of the authors' own analysis. This sample lists some 260,000 distinct CDR3 sequences; roughly 85% were detected once. Approximately 0.11% of the sample is taken by the ten largest.

This specimen belongs to a study of CD8 T cells in Susac syndrome (dated by TCRdb to about 2019). About the study as a whole: The study used repertoire sequencing to test whether antigen drove CD8+ T cell activation and differentiation in Susac syndrome. CD8+ T cell repertoire clonality was compared between about a dozen healthy donors, approximately 14 Susac syndrome patients and 15 multiple sclerosis patients.

Peripheral blood CD8+ and CD4+ T cells from healthy donors, Susac syndrome patients and multiple sclerosis patients were profiled using high-throughput TCR beta sequencing. Multiple sclerosis controls were treatment-naive patients with stable or active relapsing-remitting disease fulfilling revised McDonald criteria. Bulk CD8+ and CD4+ T cells were purified by magnetic negative isolation, whereas CD8+ TEMRA cells were enriched by FACS. Blood was drawn into EDTA tubes, processed within 24 hours, and PBMCs were isolated by density gradient centrifugation. PBMCs intended for TCR sequencing were frozen in liquid nitrogen and were later thawed in a 37 degrees C water bath. A purity of at least 90% was achieved for sorted or isolated CD4+, CD8+ and CD8+ TEMRA cells. The study at large found these results: The study acknowledged that relatively few individuals were included in the TCR sequencing and HLA analysis.

CDR1 and CDR2 were assigned from the germline V gene (reference sequence) as GTSNPN and SVGIG. The CDR3 spans 19 residues, from the cysteine through the phenylalanine. Only the CDR3 DNA is retained, 57 bases long and in frame from the first base. V is reduced by 0 bases and J by 0 bases, leaving a spacing of 24 bases between them. The specimen sequenced was CD8+ T cells from PBMCs. The sequence is built from TRBV30 and TRBJ2-7, with no confident D gene call. This clonotype was sampled from a human donor with multiple sclerosis. The bases are TGTGCCTGGAGTGTATGTCTTCATACAGTTCTCCAAGCCTCCTACGAGCAGTACTTC. Translation gives CAWSVCLHTVLQASYEQYF.